The 9 T cell receptor beta chains reported below all come from one sample, sequenced in a study of cytomegalovirus exposure and HLA in healthy donors. The PCR was carried out with 60 Vbeta primers and 13 Jbeta primers. The method was immunoSEQ multiplex PCR; TCRdb's version includes in-frame clones alone and lacks a portion of them. The sample lists 95,000 to 110,000 clones, 60% to 75% occurring once. Source material: PBMCs. These TCRs come from a man younger than 40 in good health and CMV-seronegative.

This clone came up once. The genes are TRBV27 and TRBJ1-2; no reliable D call. Trimming removed 3 bases at V and 4 bases at J, with 18 bases between. The CDR3 has 16 residues. Germline V CDR1 and CDR2: MNHEY, SMNVEV (reference sequence). CDR3 sequence (DNA): TGTGCCAGCAGTTTGGCCGGGCGGGGATCTAGCTATGGCTACACCTTC. It yields the protein CASSLAGRGSSYGYTF.

The chain combines TRBV28 with TRBJ2-5; TRBD2 agrees at 9 bases. The CDR3 loop spans 14 amino acids. Germline lookup yields CDR1 MDHEN and CDR2 SYDVKM. Trimming cost V 1 base and J 11 bases; bases outside gene matches: 8. The DNA for the CDR3 is TGTGCCAGCAGTTTATTGCGGGAGGGCCGGGAGCAGTACTTC. This encodes CASSLLREGREQYF.

This sequence joins TRBV5-5 and TRBJ2-5; a weak D match, TRBD1 (6 bases). In germline, CDR1 is SGHKS, CDR2 YYEKEE (reference sequence). This CDR3 comprises 12 residues. Trimming removed 2 bases at V and 5 bases at J, with 7 bases between. The CDR3 reads CASSFQGETQYF. Written as DNA, the CDR3 is TGTGCCAGCAGCTTCCAGGGGGAGACCCAGTACTTC.

The count of this clone is one. Within the sample, other DNA sequences also encode this same CDR3. This chain uses TRBV2 with TRBJ2-3; D may be TRBD1 (6 bases). Trimming pared 2 bases from V and 4 bases from J, leaving 10 bases between. Germline assignment: CDR1 SNHLY and CDR2 FYNNEI. The CDR3 totals 14 residues. Written as DNA, the CDR3 is TGTGCCAGCAGTGAATTGGCAGGGGCAGATACGCAGTATTTT. Amino acids: CASSELAGADTQYF.

The J gene is TRBJ2-7, the V gene TRBV2, with 8 nucleotides matching TRBD2. With 5 bases clipped from V and 6 bases from J, the junction kept 6 bases outside the gene matches. This CDR3 region has 13 residues. CDR1 SNHLY and CDR2 FYNNEI come from the germline V gene. CDR3 sequence (DNA): TGTGCCAGCAGTACGGGGGGGCACAGCGAGCAGTACTTC. Its protein product is CASSTGGHSEQYF.

The CDR3 DNA reads as TGCGCCAGCAGCCCACCCGGTCGGGATACGCAGTATTTT. Translating gives CASSPPGRDTQYF. The chain joins TRBV10-1 to TRBJ2-3; no firm D call. Looked up from germline, CDR1 is WNHNN and CDR2 is SYGVQD (reference sequence). This CDR3 comprises 13 residues. The V end lost 6 bases, the J end lost 6 bases, and 13 bases lay between the germline ends.

CDR3 bases: TGTGCCAGCAGCTTAGCCATTCCGCGGTACACCTTC. It encodes CASSLAIPRYTF. The chain uses TRBV7-9 and TRBJ1-2; D is unresolved. The length of the CDR3 is 12 residues. Deletions cut 0 bases from V and 11 bases from J, with 10 bases between. The germline CDR1 and CDR2 sequences are SEHNR and FQNEAQ (reference sequence). Drawing the rest from reference TRBV7-9 and TRBJ1-2, the complete variable domain is DTGVSQNPRHKITKRGQNVTFRCDPISEHNRLYWYRQTLGQGPEFLTYFQNEAQLEKSRLLSDRFSAERPKGSFSTLEIQRTEQGDSAMYLCASSLAIPRYTFGSGTRLTVV.

The chain employs TRBV19 and TRBJ2-7; D may be TRBD1 (6 bases). V was trimmed by 4 bases and J by 2 bases, leaving 15 bases between them. CDR3 length equals 15 residues. CDR1 is LNHDA, CDR2 SQIVND, per germline (reference sequence). The chain's CDR3 is CASSSTGSLTYEQYF. In DNA form, the CDR3 reads TGTGCCAGTAGTAGCACAGGGAGTCTGACCTACGAGCAGTACTTC.

This chain links TRBV2 with TRBJ2-4, with 10 bases aligning to TRBD1. The CDR3 has 14 residues. V trimming: 2 bases; J trimming: 13 bases; junction bases outside the gene matches: 8. Germline V CDR1 and CDR2: SNHLY, FYNNEI. Written as DNA, the CDR3 is TGTGCCAGCAGTGAACCGGGACAGGGGCAGAGACAGTACTTC. Protein product: CASSEPGQGQRQYF.